This T cell receptor beta chain was captured by sequencing in a study of blood T cells in healthy people across ages. Then a second PCR, running about 6 to 11 cycles, was carried out with a sample-barcoded 5' primer and a J-beta primer mix. A template-switch adaptor with 12 random nucleotides tagged each cDNA molecule. TCRdb re-analysed the 5' RACE reads in MiXCR, keeping a single row per CDR3 protein. The data show about 1.4 million distinct CDR3 sequences, with approximately 60% seen just once and 6.5% to 8.5% held by the top ten. This CDR3 contains 15 residues. The J segment lost 5 bases and the V segment lost 3 bases, leaving 4 bases of the junction unmatched. CDR1 and CDR2 (germline): SEHNR, FQNEAQ (reference sequence).

The chain couples TRBV7-9 to TRBJ2-5, with TRBD2 identical over 12 bases. The TCR sequence derives from a man aged 18-30 years in good health. The sequenced sample consisted of blood. The CDR3 bases are TGTGCCAGCAGCTTCGGGACTAGCGGGTTGGAGACCCAGTACTTC. This encodes CASSFGTSGLETQYF.